These 21 T cell receptor beta chains came from one sample sequenced in a study of blood T cell repertoires in COVID-19. Generated by immunoSEQ multiplex PCR, the TCRdb table keeps only in-frame clones and is missing some. Here the sample spans about 150,000 clones, around 85% being singletons. The sequencing sample was made of peripheral blood. These receptors all come from a woman between 35 and 50 years old with active or convalescent COVID-19.

This rearrangement joins TRBV6-4 to TRBJ2-2, with D perhaps matching TRBD1 (6 bases). The CDR3 extends over 14 amino acids. The V gene lost 6 bases and the J gene lost 4 bases, with 12 bases spanning the gap. Germline CDR1 MRHNA, CDR2 SNTAGT. The CDR3 nucleotides read TGTGCCAGCAGCCGCTTAGGGGGCACCGGGGAGCTGTTTTTT. Its translation: CASSRLGGTGELFF.

The chain uses TRBV27 and TRBJ2-7; 7 nucleotides match TRBD1. J was trimmed by 7 bases and V by 8 bases; bases with no gene match: 14. The CDR3 is made up of 14 amino acids. Germline-derived CDR1 and CDR2 are MNHEY and SMNVEV (reference sequence). This CDR3 reads CASGRQGLLGEQYF. The CDR3, as DNA: TGTGCCAGCGGTAGACAGGGCCTATTGGGTGAGCAGTACTTC.

The CDR3 spells CASSPPGRGKTEAFF. The CDR3 nucleotides are TGTGCCAGCTCACCACCAGGGAGGGGTAAGACTGAAGCTTTCTTT. The genes are TRBV18 and TRBJ1-1; tentative D call: TRBD1 (5 bases). Germline V gene sequence: CDR1 KGHSH, CDR2 LQKENI. The CDR3 runs to 15 residues. The V gene lost 0 bases and the J gene lost 5 bases, with 13 bases spanning the gap.

This chain uses TRBV12-3 or TRBV12-4 with TRBJ1-1; D is possibly TRBD1 (5 bases). Trimming took 6 bases from V and 11 from J, leaving 13 bases between them. The CDR3 sequence is 11 residues long. DNA of the CDR3: TGTGCCAGCAGCCAGGTCGGGGGGGCTTTCTTT. This codes for CASSQVGGAFF.

A few counts support this clone. The V gene is TRBV7-9, the J gene TRBJ2-2; D gene uncertain. CDR1 SEHNR and CDR2 FQNEAQ come from the germline V gene (reference sequence). The CDR3 length is 14 residues. Trimming removed 1 base from V and 1 base from J, with 4 bases in between. CDR3 residues: CASSLERNTGELFF. The CDR3 region has the DNA TGTGCCAGCAGCTTAGAGCGGAACACCGGGGAGCTGTTTTTT.

The chain combines TRBV29-1 with TRBJ1-5; 7 bases map to TRBD1. Germline CDR1 and CDR2: SQVTM and ANQGSEA. The CDR3 spans 14 residues. The trim removed 7 bases at V and 9 bases at J, leaving 15 bases unmatched. CDR3 DNA: TGCAGCGCTGGGGGTAGGGGGCAAGGGGGGCCCCAGCATTTT. Translation: CSAGGRGQGGPQHF. Full variable domain (outside the CDR3, taken from reference TRBV29-1 and TRBJ1-5): SAVISQKPSRDICQRGTSLTIQCQVDSQVTMMFWYRQQPGQSLTLIATANQGSEATYESGFVIDKFPISRPNLTFSTLTVSNMSPEDSSIYLCSAGGRGQGGPQHFGDGTRLSIL.

This chain joins TRBV7-6 and TRBJ2-5; tentative D call: TRBD2 (5 bases). The ends were cut back, 5 bases at V and 2 bases at J, with 9 bases in the middle. CDR1 and CDR2 (germline): SGHVS, FNYEAQ. The CDR3 covers 13 residues. The CDR3 nucleotides read TGTGCCAGCAGCGATAGGGAGCAAGAGACCCAGTACTTC. This gives the protein CASSDREQETQYF.

The chain employs TRBV5-1 and TRBJ1-2, with a weak D call TRBD1 (6 bases). With 0 bases removed from V and 6 bases from J, the gap between germline ends came to 12 bases. This CDR3 contains 14 residues. CDR1 is SGHRS, CDR2 YFSETQ, per germline. The CDR3 DNA reads as TGCGCCAGCAGCTTGGACAGGGCGGTCGATGGCTACACCTTC. Translating gives CASSLDRAVDGYTF.

This rearrangement joins TRBV28 to TRBJ2-1, with 7 positions matching TRBD2. Germline trimming cut 2 bases from V and 8 bases from J; bases unmatched to any gene: 9. CDR1 MDHEN and CDR2 SYDVKM come from the germline V gene. This CDR3 region has 15 residues. The CDR3 DNA reads as TGTGCCAGCAGTTTACGTTCCGGGAGCGGGGATGAGCAGTTCTTC. This gives the protein CASSLRSGSGDEQFF. Complete variable domain (other parts from reference TRBV28 and TRBJ2-1): DVKVTQSSRYLVKRTGEKVFLECVQDMDHENMFWYRQDPGLGLRLIYFSYDVKMKEKGDIPEGYSVSREKKERFSLILESASTNQTSMYLCASSLRSGSGDEQFFGPGTRLTVL.

The genes are TRBV6-5 and TRBJ2-7; TRBD1 matches at 9 bases. This CDR3 is built from 14 residues. V lost 5 bases and J lost 0; bases outside the gene matches: 2. In germline, CDR1 is MNHEY, CDR2 SVGAGI. CDR3 loop: CASSRDRASYEQYF. The DNA of the CDR3 is TGTGCCAGCAGTAGGGACAGGGCCTCCTACGAGCAGTACTTC.

The V gene is TRBV6-2 or TRBV6-3, the J gene TRBJ2-5; 12 bases are a match to TRBD2. The CDR3 has 17 amino acids. From germline, CDR1 is MNHEY and CDR2 SVGEGT. Unmatched junction bases numbered 11, after V lost 4 bases and J lost 5 bases. The CDR3 here is CASSFRLAGALRETQYF. Here the CDR3 DNA reads TGTGCCAGCAGTTTTAGACTAGCGGGAGCCTTGCGGGAGACCCAGTACTTC.

The V call is TRBV18, the J call TRBJ1-1, with 8 bases identical to TRBD1. The CDR3 runs 15 residues. V shed 3 bases, J shed 1 base, and the junction held 4 bases outside the gene matches. Germline assignment: CDR1 KGHSH and CDR2 LQKENI. CDR3 region: CASSPGQGPNTEAFF. CDR3 bases: TGTGCCAGCTCACCCGGACAGGGACCGAACACTGAAGCTTTCTTT.

V usage is TRBV7-2 and J usage is TRBJ1-1; D is ambiguous. CDR1 and CDR2 from the germline V gene are SGHTA and FQGNSA. The CDR3 consists of 13 residues. Trimming left V 1 base short and J 11 bases short, with 14 bases between. In DNA form, the CDR3 reads TGTGCCAGCAGCTTAGGATCGACAACAAGCGCTTTCTTT. Its protein is CASSLGSTTSAFF.

As for this clone: The junction differs from germline at one of its ends, possibly a read error. The V call is TRBV20-1, the J call TRBJ2-1; D is unresolved. Germline V CDR1 and CDR2: DFQATT, SNEGSKA (reference sequence). There are 10 residues in the CDR3. CDR3 residues: CSATRSEFIF. In DNA, the CDR3 is TGCAGTGCAACCCGGAGCGAGTTCATCTTC.

This clone is a singleton in its sample. The chain uses TRBV5-6 and TRBJ2-3; tentatively, D is TRBD2 (6 bases). The CDR3 spans 17 residues. Germline assignment: CDR1 SGHDT and CDR2 YYEEEE. Trimming removed 4 bases at V and 5 bases at J, with 23 bases between. CDR3 in DNA: TGTGCCAGCAGCACCCGTACGACTAGTTTCATAGGAGATACGCAGTATTTT. Its translation: CASSTRTTSFIGDTQYF. Full variable domain (missing parts from reference TRBV5-6 and TRBJ2-3): DAGVTQSPTHLIKTRGQQVTLRCSPKSGHDTVSWYQQALGQGPQFIFQYYEEEERQRGNFPDRFSGHQFPNYSSELNVNALLLGDSALYLCASSTRTTSFIGDTQYFGPGTRLTVL.

This sequence joins TRBV19 and TRBJ1-1; 9 nucleotides align to TRBD1. Germline V CDR1 and CDR2: LNHDA, SQIVND (reference sequence). J gave up 4 bases and V 5 bases, and 11 bases lay outside the gene matches. This CDR3 has 16 amino acids. The CDR3 reads CASSPQTGGLTTEAFF. CDR3 nucleotide sequence: TGTGCCAGTAGTCCACAGACAGGGGGATTAACCACTGAAGCTTTCTTT.

Written as DNA, the CDR3 is TGTGCCAGCAGCACAGGACTAGCGGGAGCCTACGAGCAGTACTTC. Amino acid sequence: CASSTGLAGAYEQYF. The chain carries TRBV9 and TRBJ2-7; 13 positions agree with TRBD2. CDR1 and CDR2 from the germline V gene are SGDLS and YYNGEE. Trimming removed 4 bases from V and 2 bases from J; junction bases left unmatched: 3. The CDR3 is 15 residues long.

V is TRBV21-1 and J is TRBJ2-5; the D call in the table, TRBD1, was not verified against the DNA. TRBV21-1 is deemed a pseudogene. The CDR3 consists of 16 residues. The CDR3 spells CASSSFWASGQETQYF. In DNA form, the CDR3 reads TGTGCCAGCAGCTCCTTTTGGGCCTCAGGGCAAGAGACCCAGTACTTC.

This chain joins TRBV27 and TRBJ2-2, with D uncertain. Germline V gene sequence: CDR1 MNHEY, CDR2 SMNVEV (reference sequence). V dropped 4 bases and J dropped 9 bases, with 18 bases sitting between them. This CDR3 has 15 residues. CDR3 region: CASSSLHYIIRELFF. In nucleotides, the CDR3 is TGTGCCAGCAGTTCCTTACATTACATCATCCGGGAGCTGTTTTTT.

V and J are TRBV27 and TRBJ1-2; D might be TRBD1 (5 bases). This CDR3 has 14 amino acids. The germline V gene has CDR1 MNHEY and CDR2 SMNVEV (reference sequence). V shed 4 bases and J shed 8 bases, with 17 bases lying between them. The CDR3 loop reads CASSWRREGQGYTF. CDR3 in DNA: TGTGCCAGCAGTTGGAGGAGGGAGGGGCAAGGCTACACCTTC.

The chain recombines TRBV5-1 with TRBJ2-3; 7 nucleotides line up with TRBD1. V was clipped by 9 bases and J by 2 bases; unmatched bases: 6. This CDR3 has 13 residues. The germline gives CDR1 SGHRS, CDR2 YFSETQ. The CDR3 coding sequence is TGCGCCACCTCAGACAGGGCCACAGATACGCAGTATTTT. Translation: CATSDRATDTQYF.